The 29 T cell receptor beta chains listed next were all sequenced from one sample in a study of blood T cells in healthy people across ages. With a J-beta primer mix and a sample-barcoded 5' primer, a second PCR ran about 6 to 11 cycles. TCRdb ran MiXCR on the 5' RACE reads and lists one entry per CDR3 protein. This sample has fewer than 950,000 distinct CDR3 sequences, with roughly 40% found just once. Sequencing input: blood. The receptors shown here come from a man aged 18 to 29 in good health.

This clonotype was observed once. The conserved final phenylalanine or tryptophan is absent from the CDR3, which likely points to a read error. The V and J genes are TRBV20-1 and TRBJ2-5; 7 bases map to TRBD1. V dropped 3 bases and J dropped 0; count of bases not matched to a gene: 4. The CDR3 is 14 amino acids. The germline CDR1 and CDR2 sequences are DFQATT and SNEGSKA (reference sequence). CDR3 nucleotides: TGCAGTGCTAGCGGTGGGACAGACCAAGAGACCCAGTACTTA. It translates to CSASGGTDQETQYL.

The chain links TRBV20-1 to TRBJ1-2; D remains ambiguous. Germline values: CDR1 DFQATT, CDR2 SNEGSKA (reference sequence). CDR3 length: 13 amino acids. Deletions cut 1 base from V and 2 bases from J, with 8 bases between. Written as DNA, the CDR3 is TGCAGTGCTAGAGTAGTAAGGAACTATGGCTACACCTTC. This gives the protein CSARVVRNYGYTF.

The chain is built from TRBV4-3 and TRBJ2-4, with D perhaps TRBD1 or TRBD2 (6 bases each). Germline assignment: CDR1 LGHNA and CDR2 YSLEER. V was trimmed by 1 base and J by 0 bases, leaving 19 bases between them. The CDR3 extends over 19 amino acids. CDR3 in amino acids: CASSQGLGTGTKAKNIQYF. In nucleotides, the CDR3 is TGCGCCAGCAGCCAAGGACTAGGGACGGGGACAAAAGCCAAAAACATTCAGTACTTC.

This clonotype was counted at least ten times. V usage is TRBV7-2 and J usage is TRBJ2-1, with 7 positions matching TRBD2. The CDR3 runs to 16 residues. With 7 bases clipped from V and 0 bases from J, the junction kept 9 bases outside the gene matches. CDR1 SGHTA and CDR2 FQGNSA come from the germline V gene. The CDR3 spells CASTPGGGNSYNEQFF. The CDR3 DNA sequence: TGTGCCAGCACCCCCGGCGGGGGAAACTCCTACAATGAGCAGTTCTTC. Filled out from reference TRBV7-2 and TRBJ2-1, the complete variable domain reads GAGVSQSPSNKVTEKGKDVELRCDPISGHTALYWYRQSLGQGLEFLIYFQGNSAPDKSGLPSDRFSAERTGGSVSTLTIQRTQQEDSAVYLCASTPGGGNSYNEQFFGPGTRLTVL.

This clonotype was counted between two and nine times. The chain recombines TRBV27 with TRBJ1-5; 12 nucleotides align to TRBD1. This CDR3 region has 14 residues. The V segment lost 10 bases and the J segment 4 bases; nucleotides outside the gene matches: 5. The germline gives CDR1 MNHEY, CDR2 SMNVEV (reference sequence). The CDR3 spells CATGDRGLNQPQHF. The DNA of the CDR3 is TGTGCCACCGGGGACAGGGGGCTTAATCAGCCCCAGCATTTT.

This clonotype was detected a few times. V usage is TRBV27 and J usage is TRBJ2-1, with 7 bases that match TRBD2. This CDR3 has 13 amino acids. V was pared by 4 bases and J by 7 bases, with 4 bases of the junction left unmatched. In germline, CDR1 is MNHEY, CDR2 SMNVEV (reference sequence). The CDR3 sequence: CASSWGGSNEQFF. The CDR3 region has the DNA TGTGCCAGCAGTTGGGGGGGATCAAATGAGCAGTTCTTC.

This clonotype was counted a few times. The V gene is TRBV12-3 or TRBV12-4, the J gene TRBJ1-1; D is uncertain. The V gene lost 5 bases and the J gene lost 3 bases, with 13 bases spanning the gap. The CDR3 has 14 residues. CDR3 amino acids: CASSPFRFDTEAFF. DNA of the CDR3: TGTGCCAGCAGTCCCTTCAGGTTTGACACTGAAGCTTTCTTT.

This clonotype was recorded many times. The V and J genes are TRBV12-3 or TRBV12-4 and TRBJ1-2; D remains ambiguous. CDR3 length: 13 residues. The V gene lost 1 base and the J gene lost 8 bases, with 11 bases spanning the gap. The CDR3 region is CASSLGRISGYTF. The CDR3 nucleotides are TGTGCCAGCAGTTTAGGCAGGATCAGCGGCTACACCTTC.

The chain couples TRBV12-3 or TRBV12-4 to TRBJ2-5; 11 nucleotides match TRBD2. The J segment lost 7 bases and the V segment lost 2 bases, leaving 9 bases of the junction unmatched. CDR3 size: 16 residues. For the CDR3, the DNA is TGTGCCAGCAGTTTACTAGCGGGAGGCTTAGTGGGGACCCAGTACTTC. This encodes CASSLLAGGLVGTQYF.

This clonotype occurred a few times. J is TRBJ1-5 and V is TRBV12-3 or TRBV12-4; TRBD1 is a possible D gene (6 bases). CDR3 length: 14 amino acids. V lost 5 bases and J 11 bases, leaving 19 bases between the germline ends. CDR3 protein: CASSTTGSLSSQHF. The CDR3, as DNA: TGTGCCAGCAGTACGACAGGCTCGTTATCTTCCCAGCATTTT.

Details on this clonotype: One end of the junction fails to match germline, which may point to a read error. The genes are TRBV28 and TRBJ2-7; 7 nucleotides agree with TRBD1. Germline lookup yields CDR1 MDHEN and CDR2 SYDVKM. This CDR3 spans 14 amino acids. CDR3 residues: CASSVPGQIYKQYF. As DNA, the CDR3 is TGTGCCAGCAGTGTACCGGGACAGATCTACAAGCAGTACTTC.

The gene calls are TRBV30 and TRBJ1-1; 8 bases align to TRBD1. This CDR3 has 14 amino acids. The junction had 11 bases not matched to a gene; V was cut back by 5 bases and J by 6 bases. Germline values: CDR1 GTSNPN, CDR2 SVGIG (reference sequence). This chain's CDR3 is CAWDPTGEVAEAFF. The CDR3 region has the DNA TGTGCCTGGGACCCGACAGGGGAGGTGGCTGAAGCTTTCTTT.

The chain combines TRBV4-3 with TRBJ1-6, with D possibly being TRBD1 (6 bases). This CDR3 has 16 amino acids. The germline V and J ends were trimmed by 1 base and 7 bases, with 14 bases remaining between them. Germline loops: CDR1 LGHNA, CDR2 YSLEER. The CDR3 here is CASSQGVAQGNSPLHF. In DNA form, the CDR3 reads TGCGCCAGCAGCCAAGGGGTAGCACAGGGAAATTCACCCCTCCACTTT.

The chain links TRBV7-2 to TRBJ2-4; 14 positions agree with TRBD2. The J call may be in error: the DNA end matches TRBJ2-5 better. The germline CDR1 and CDR2 sequences are SGHTA and FQGNSA. There are 17 residues in the CDR3. CDR3 bases: TGTGCCAGCAGCTGGGGACTAGCGGGAGCCCACTTGGAGACCCAGTACTTC. Translated, it gives CASSWGLAGAHLETQYF.

The sample holds a few counts of this clonotype. V is TRBV20-1 and J is TRBJ1-2; weak D call: TRBD1 (5 bases). Trimming removed 6 bases at V and 8 bases at J, with 16 bases between. The CDR3 length is 12 residues. Germline assignment: CDR1 DFQATT and CDR2 SNEGSKA (reference sequence). DNA for the CDR3: TGCAGTGCCATGGACACCGGATGGGGCTACACCTTC. This gives the protein CSAMDTGWGYTF.

The rearrangement uses TRBV7-9 and TRBJ1-2; no reliable D call. Deletions cut 5 bases from V and 2 bases from J, with 9 bases between. Germline CDR1 is SEHNR and CDR2 is FQNEAQ (reference sequence). The CDR3 has 13 residues. The CDR3: CASSPEYNYGYTF. The CDR3 DNA is TGTGCCAGCAGCCCGGAGTACAACTATGGCTACACCTTC.

Points on this clonotype: Since a much larger clone is just one base distant, this may be a read error. The rearrangement uses TRBV29-1 and TRBJ2-5; the D is unclear. The CDR3 spans 11 residues. CDR1 is SQVTM and CDR2 is ANQGSEA in the germline V gene. The CDR3 nucleotides are TGCAGCGCAGAGGCTGGAGAGACCCAGAACTTC. Its protein product is CSAEAGETQNF.

As concerns this clonotype: It may be a read error: a sequence one base away is much more abundant. The chain has TRBV12-3 or TRBV12-4 and TRBJ1-5; D gene uncertain. V was pared by 6 bases and J by 4 bases, with 22 bases between. The CDR3 runs 17 residues. The CDR3 DNA reads as TGTGCCAGCAGCGGTGGGGATTCCGCTGGAGGGAATCAGCCCCAGCATTTT. Its protein is CASSGGDSAGGNQPQHF.

The gene calls are TRBV6-1 and TRBJ1-1, with TRBD1 matching over 8 bases. This CDR3 comprises 17 residues. The germline gives CDR1 MNHNS, CDR2 SASEGT. J lost 2 bases, V lost 6 bases, and 14 bases had no gene match. For the CDR3, the DNA is TGTGCCAGCAGAAAAGGACAGGGAGCGACCTCAAACACTGAAGCTTTCTTT. Its protein product is CASRKGQGATSNTEAFF.

CDR3 region: CASSQLTGGGQGSNTGELFF. Here the CDR3 DNA reads TGCGCCAGCAGCCAGCTCACAGGAGGCGGACAGGGATCGAACACCGGGGAGCTGTTTTTT. This rearrangement joins TRBV4-1 to TRBJ2-2, with 8 positions matching TRBD1. The CDR3 is 20 amino acids. Germline trimming cut 3 bases from V and 0 bases from J; bases unmatched to any gene: 15. The V gene's germline CDR1 is MGHRA and CDR2 YSYEKL.

This clonotype came up a few times. The gene calls are TRBV4-3 and TRBJ1-2; D gene uncertain. CDR3 length: 15 residues. Trimming stripped 0 bases from V and 0 bases from J, with 8 bases between. The germline gives CDR1 LGHNA, CDR2 YSLEER. The CDR3 DNA follows: TGCGCCAGCAGCCAAGATCGGGCTACTAACTATGGCTACACCTTC. The encoded protein is CASSQDRATNYGYTF.

V and J are TRBV28 and TRBJ2-3, with D perhaps matching TRBD1 (5 bases). Per germline, CDR1 MDHEN and CDR2 SYDVKM. V was clipped by 9 bases and J by 0 bases, with 10 bases between them. The CDR3 is 13 residues long. The CDR3, as DNA: TGTGCCAGTCGGACACTGAGCACAGATACGCAGTATTTT. Translated: CASRTLSTDTQYF.

The genes are TRBV6-5 and TRBJ2-4; 7 nucleotides align to TRBD1. The J call may not be correct, given that the DNA end is closer to TRBJ2-7. Germline V lookup: CDR1 MNHEY, CDR2 SVGAGI. This CDR3 has 15 amino acids. CDR3: CASSLTGELAYEQYF. In DNA form, the CDR3 reads TGTGCCAGCAGTTTAACAGGGGAACTTGCCTACGAGCAGTACTTC.

This chain links TRBV12-3 or TRBV12-4 with TRBJ1-1; tentatively, D is TRBD1 (5 bases). Trimming removed 3 bases from V and 12 bases from J, with 11 bases in between. The CDR3 length is 11 residues. This chain's CDR3 is CASSFQGGPFF. CDR3 sequence (DNA): TGTGCCAGCAGTTTTCAGGGAGGTCCTTTCTTT.

This clonotype was seen a handful of times. The J gene is TRBJ2-4, the V gene TRBV6-6; TRBD1 matches at 12 bases. The CDR3 extends over 16 amino acids. V was pared by 2 bases and J by 8 bases, with 7 bases of the junction left unmatched. Germline-derived CDR1 and CDR2 are MNHNY and SVGAGI (reference sequence). CDR3 DNA: TGTGCCAGCAGTTACGCGGGACAGGGGGCGAGAGACATTCAGTACTTC. It is translated as CASSYAGQGARDIQYF.

The chain joins TRBV9 to TRBJ2-3; 10 bases are a match to TRBD2. V dropped 1 base and J dropped 8; count of bases not matched to a gene: 7. The CDR3 is 15 amino acids. Germline CDR1 reads SGDLS; CDR2 reads YYNGEE. DNA of the CDR3: TGTGCCAGCAGCGTATATAGCGGGGGGCCCGTTACGCAGTATTTT. Translating it yields CASSVYSGGPVTQYF.

V is TRBV12-3 or TRBV12-4 and J is TRBJ2-1, with 8 nucleotides matching TRBD2. V dropped 1 base and J dropped 12; count of bases not matched to a gene: 8. The CDR3 contains 14 residues. CDR3 nucleotides: TGTGCCAGCAGTTTAGGGGGTAGCGGGGTGGTGCAGTTCTTC. Residues: CASSLGGSGVVQFF.

Only a few counts were recorded for this clonotype. V gene TRBV27 combines with J gene TRBJ1-1; tentatively, D is TRBD1 (5 bases). Per germline, CDR1 MNHEY and CDR2 SMNVEV (reference sequence). The CDR3 sequence is 14 residues long. Trimming left V 6 bases short and J 9 bases short, with 20 bases between. The CDR3 protein is CASSTDPDTRKAFF. The CDR3 bases are TGTGCCAGCAGCACCGACCCGGACACGCGAAAAGCTTTCTTT.

V usage is TRBV7-9 and J usage is TRBJ2-7; D is possibly TRBD1 (6 bases). Germline lookup yields CDR1 SEHNR and CDR2 FQNEAQ (reference sequence). The V and J ends lost 5 bases and 7 bases respectively, with 24 bases between them. The CDR3 has 16 amino acids. CDR3 sequence reads: CASSQGPDSSRQEQYF. The CDR3 DNA follows: TGTGCCAGCAGCCAGGGGCCCGATTCATCCAGGCAGGAGCAGTACTTC. Full variable domain (outside the CDR3, taken from reference TRBV7-9 and TRBJ2-7): DTGVSQNPRHKITKRGQNVTFRCDPISEHNRLYWYRQTLGQGPEFLTYFQNEAQLEKSRLLSDRFSAERPKGSFSTLEIQRTEQGDSAMYLCASSQGPDSSRQEQYFGPGTRLTVT.